The rows below give T cell receptor beta chains drawn from one sample of a study of shared clonotypes between healthy human individuals. Repertoires were generated with immunoSEQ multiplex PCR, while TCRdb's copy carries only in-frame clones and drops some. The sample carries 2,500,000 or so clones, around 94% recorded once. Input material: naive CD4+ T cells sorted from blood. All receptors derive from a man younger than 35 in good health. Each CDR3 is given with its conserved first and last residue. D genes are given only for firm matches. Part of the rows lack a size; the others show once, few, many or a class for expanded clones.

v_gene: TRBV7-2; j_gene: TRBJ2-3; d_gene: NA; abundance: once; CDR3nt: TGTGCCAGCAGCTTAGGGGGACGTAGCGCAGATACGCAGTATTTT; CDR3aa: CASSLGGRSADTQYF
v_gene: TRBV19; j_gene: TRBJ2-2; d_gene: TRBD1; abundance: NA; CDR3nt: TGTGCCAGTTCTCAGACAGGGGGCAGGGCCACCGGGGAGCTGTTTTTT; CDR3aa: CASSQTGGRATGELFF
v_gene: TRBV7-9; j_gene: TRBJ1-1; d_gene: TRBD1; abundance: NA; CDR3nt: TGTGCCAGCAGCTCTGGAGCCGGGACAGAGAACACTGAAGCTTTCTTT; CDR3aa: CASSSGAGTENTEAFF
v_gene: TRBV5-4; j_gene: TRBJ2-1; d_gene: NA; abundance: NA; CDR3nt: TGTGCCAGCAGCGTGGGGGTTGTCGTCGGCTCCTACAATGAGCAGTTCTTC; CDR3aa: CASSVGVVVGSYNEQFF
v_gene: TRBV2; j_gene: TRBJ2-3; d_gene: NA; abundance: NA; CDR3nt: TGTGCCAGCAGTGAACAGGGGCCAGCCACAGATACGCAGTATTTT; CDR3aa: CASSEQGPATDTQYF
v_gene: TRBV19; j_gene: TRBJ1-1; d_gene: NA; abundance: NA; CDR3nt: TGTGCCAGTAGAAGAGGACAGACTTACACTGAAGCTTTCTTT; CDR3aa: CASRRGQTYTEAFF
v_gene: TRBV6-5; j_gene: TRBJ1-2; d_gene: NA; abundance: NA; CDR3nt: TGTGCCAGCAGTTATTGGGGGCTGAACTATGGCTACACCTTC; CDR3aa: CASSYWGLNYGYTF
v_gene: TRBV27; j_gene: TRBJ2-5; d_gene: TRBD2; abundance: NA; CDR3nt: TGTGCCAGCAGTTCGGGACTAGCGGGGGGGCGGACCCAGTACTTC; CDR3aa: CASSSGLAGGRTQYF
v_gene: TRBV7-2; j_gene: TRBJ2-5; d_gene: TRBD2; abundance: NA; CDR3nt: TGTGCCAGCAGCTTATGGTCTAGCGGGAGGAAGCAAGAGACCCAGTACTTC; CDR3aa: CASSLWSSGRKQETQYF
v_gene: TRBV5-6; j_gene: TRBJ2-1; d_gene: TRBD2; abundance: NA; CDR3nt: TGTGCCAGCAGCTTGGGAACAGCGGGGGAGGACCTCTTC; CDR3aa: CASSLGTAGEDLF
v_gene: TRBV15; j_gene: TRBJ2-4; d_gene: TRBD2; abundance: once; CDR3nt: TGTGCCACCAGCACCGCGACTAGCGGGGGGCCTAAAAACATTCAGTACTTC; CDR3aa: CATSTATSGGPKNIQYF
v_gene: TRBV5-1; j_gene: TRBJ1-6; d_gene: NA; abundance: NA; CDR3nt: TGCGCCAGCAGTCCCAGGGGCGGTAATTCACCCCTCCACTTT; CDR3aa: CASSPRGGNSPLHF
v_gene: TRBV6-6; j_gene: TRBJ2-5; d_gene: NA; abundance: NA; CDR3nt: TGTGCCAGCAGCAAAGACGGGGGCCACTACCGGGAGACCCAGTACTTC; CDR3aa: CASSKDGGHYRETQYF
v_gene: TRBV6-6; j_gene: TRBJ2-1; d_gene: NA; abundance: NA; CDR3nt: TGTGCCAGCCTAACTGGAAGGGGAAGAGCCTACAATGAGCAGTTCTTC; CDR3aa: CASLTGRGRAYNEQFF
v_gene: TRBV5-1; j_gene: TRBJ2-5; d_gene: NA; abundance: NA; CDR3nt: TGCGCCAGCAGCCTGGAGGGGAGTTGGGGAGAGACCCAGTACTTC; CDR3aa: CASSLEGSWGETQYF
v_gene: TRBV4-3; j_gene: TRBJ2-7; d_gene: NA; abundance: NA; CDR3nt: TGCGCCAGCAGCCAAGATTACGGGGGCGGCTACGAGCAGTACTTC; CDR3aa: CASSQDYGGGYEQYF
v_gene: TRBV9; j_gene: TRBJ2-2; d_gene: NA; abundance: NA; CDR3nt: TGTGCCAGCAGCGTAGTCGAGGGTCAGGGAGGTTACACCGGGGAGCTGTTTTTT; CDR3aa: CASSVVEGQGGYTGELFF
v_gene: TRBV7-9; j_gene: TRBJ1-1; d_gene: NA; abundance: few; CDR3nt: TGTGCCAGCAGCCTACAGGAGAACACTGAAGCTTTCTTT; CDR3aa: CASSLQENTEAFF
v_gene: TRBV10-3; j_gene: TRBJ2-7; d_gene: TRBD2; abundance: NA; CDR3nt: TGTGCCACCGTAGCGGGAGGCTCCTACGAGCAGTACTTC; CDR3aa: CATVAGGSYEQYF
v_gene: TRBV28; j_gene: TRBJ2-7; d_gene: NA; abundance: few; CDR3nt: TGTGCCAGCAGTTTAAACTACGAGCAGTACTTC; CDR3aa: CASSLNYEQYF
v_gene: TRBV4-1; j_gene: TRBJ1-2; d_gene: NA; abundance: NA; CDR3nt: TGCGCCAGCAGCCAAGATTCGGCAGCCAGGAGTGGCTACACCTTC; CDR3aa: CASSQDSAARSGYTF
v_gene: TRBV5-6; j_gene: TRBJ2-7; d_gene: TRBD2; abundance: NA; CDR3nt: TGTGCCAGCAGCATGGGGGGGTGGCAGTACTTC; CDR3aa: CASSMGGWQYF
v_gene: TRBV7-2; j_gene: TRBJ2-3; d_gene: TRBD2; abundance: NA; CDR3nt: TGTGCCAGCAGCTTAGCCTCGACGGGAGGTATCAGGGATACGCAGTATTTT; CDR3aa: CASSLASTGGIRDTQYF
v_gene: TRBV29-1; j_gene: TRBJ2-3; d_gene: NA; abundance: NA; CDR3nt: TGCAGCGTTGATTGGGCAGGGACCACAGATACGCAGTATTTT; CDR3aa: CSVDWAGTTDTQYF
v_gene: TRBV4-2; j_gene: TRBJ2-1; d_gene: TRBD2; abundance: NA; CDR3nt: TGTGCCAGCAGCCAGGGCCTAGCGGGTCGGGAGGGTAATGAGCAGTTCTTC; CDR3aa: CASSQGLAGREGNEQFF
v_gene: TRBV2; j_gene: TRBJ2-7; d_gene: TRBD1; abundance: NA; CDR3nt: TGTGCCAGCAGTGTAAGTAGACAGGGGAGCTCCTACGAGCAGTACTTC; CDR3aa: CASSVSRQGSSYEQYF
v_gene: TRBV7-2; j_gene: TRBJ2-5; d_gene: NA; abundance: NA; CDR3nt: TGTGCCAGCAGCTTAGTACAGGGAATAGAGACCCAGTACTTC; CDR3aa: CASSLVQGIETQYF
v_gene: TRBV4-1; j_gene: TRBJ2-5; d_gene: NA; abundance: NA; CDR3nt: TGCGCCAGCAGCCAAGATGAGGGTAACCAAGAGACCCAGTACTTC; CDR3aa: CASSQDEGNQETQYF
v_gene: TRBV7-2; j_gene: TRBJ2-7; d_gene: NA; abundance: NA; CDR3nt: TGTGCCAGCAGCTTGGGGACCTACGAGCAGTACTTC; CDR3aa: CASSLGTYEQYF
v_gene: TRBV19; j_gene: TRBJ1-6; d_gene: NA; abundance: NA; CDR3nt: TGTGCCAGTAGTTCCGGCGCGCAGGGCAATTCACCCCTCCACTTT; CDR3aa: CASSSGAQGNSPLHF
v_gene: TRBV7-2; j_gene: TRBJ2-3; d_gene: NA; abundance: NA; CDR3nt: TGTGCCAGCAGCTTAAGGGCGACGACTAGCACAGATACGCAGTATTTT; CDR3aa: CASSLRATTSTDTQYF
v_gene: TRBV28; j_gene: TRBJ1-1; d_gene: NA; abundance: NA; CDR3nt: TGTGCCAGCAGTTTACGTGGTTCTGAAGCTTTCTTT; CDR3aa: CASSLRGSEAFF
v_gene: TRBV7-2; j_gene: TRBJ1-5; d_gene: NA; abundance: NA; CDR3nt: TGTGCCAGCAGCTTATACGGGAATCAGCCCCAGCATTTT; CDR3aa: CASSLYGNQPQHF
v_gene: TRBV2; j_gene: TRBJ1-2; d_gene: NA; abundance: NA; CDR3nt: TGTGCCAGCAGGGGGGACACAGCTAACTATGGCTACACCTTC; CDR3aa: CASRGDTANYGYTF
v_gene: TRBV2; j_gene: TRBJ2-5; d_gene: NA; abundance: NA; CDR3nt: TGTGCCAGCAGAGCCTCGCCAGTGGAGACCCAGTACTTC; CDR3aa: CASRASPVETQYF
v_gene: TRBV30; j_gene: TRBJ1-1; d_gene: NA; abundance: NA; CDR3nt: TGTGCCTGGAGTGCCTCGGTGAGAGCTTTCTTT; CDR3aa: CAWSASVRAFF
v_gene: TRBV29-1; j_gene: TRBJ2-7; d_gene: TRBD1; abundance: NA; CDR3nt: TGCAGCGCAACCTCGACAGGGGGCTACGAGCAGTACTTC; CDR3aa: CSATSTGGYEQYF
v_gene: TRBV7-2; j_gene: TRBJ1-1; d_gene: NA; abundance: few; CDR3nt: TGTGCCAGCAGCCCAGGGACAACCTGGACAGAAGCTTTCTTT; CDR3aa: CASSPGTTWTEAFF
v_gene: TRBV2; j_gene: TRBJ1-2; d_gene: NA; abundance: NA; CDR3nt: TGTGCCAGCCGGGCAGGGGAGGGCTATGGCTACACCTTC; CDR3aa: CASRAGEGYGYTF
v_gene: TRBV15; j_gene: TRBJ2-5; d_gene: TRBD1; abundance: once; CDR3nt: TGTGCCACCAGCAGAGGTACGACAGGGGGGCAAGAGACCCAGTACTTC; CDR3aa: CATSRGTTGGQETQYF
v_gene: TRBV6-5; j_gene: TRBJ2-5; d_gene: TRBD2; abundance: NA; CDR3nt: TGTGCCAGCAGCCTTAGCGGGGGGGCCCGAGAGACCCAGTACTTC; CDR3aa: CASSLSGGARETQYF
v_gene: TRBV7-2; j_gene: TRBJ2-7; d_gene: NA; abundance: NA; CDR3nt: TGTGCCAGCAGTTCTTACACCTACGAGCAGTACTTC; CDR3aa: CASSSYTYEQYF
v_gene: TRBV6-4; j_gene: TRBJ2-7; d_gene: NA; abundance: NA; CDR3nt: TGTGCCAGCAGTACGGAACTGGGTGCCTACGAGCAGTACTTC; CDR3aa: CASSTELGAYEQYF